These 20 T cell receptor beta chains were all obtained from the same sample, sequenced in a study of T cell responses to AZD1222 COVID-19 vaccine. Clones were sequenced by immunoSEQ multiplex PCR, and TCRdb holds only the in-frame ones, with some missing. The repertoire has roughly 150,000 clones, approximately 90% of them found once; the top ten carry approximately 2%. The specimen comprised peripheral blood, sampled on day 0 of AZD1222 vaccination. These receptors all come from an adult in good health.

This clone came up a few times. V and J are TRBV5-4 and TRBJ1-2; maybe TRBD1 (5 bases). V lost 4 bases to trimming and J lost 1 base, with 17 bases between them. The CDR3 length is 16 residues. The germline gives CDR1 SGHNT, CDR2 YYREEE (reference sequence). The CDR3 is CASSNPGAGGNYGYTF. The CDR3 nucleotides are TGTGCCAGCAGCAACCCCGGGGCAGGCGGTAACTATGGCTACACCTTC.

The chain combines TRBV13 with TRBJ2-2; 11 bases align to TRBD2. The length of the CDR3 is 18 residues. Germline CDR1 PRHDT, CDR2 FYEKMQ (reference sequence). The V and J ends lost 0 bases and 5 bases, in that order; junction bases with no gene match: 8. The CDR3 sequence: CASSLGGLAASGTGELFF. In nucleotides, the CDR3 is TGTGCCAGCAGCTTAGGGGGACTAGCGGCTAGCGGGACCGGGGAGCTGTTTTTT.

V usage is TRBV27 and J usage is TRBJ2-1; 12 bases line up with TRBD2. The germline gives CDR1 MNHEY, CDR2 SMNVEV (reference sequence). With 0 bases clipped from V and 4 bases from J, the junction kept 1 base outside the gene matches. CDR3 length: 16 residues. DNA of the CDR3: TGTGCCAGCAGTTTATCGACTAGCGGGAGTTACAATGAGCAGTTCTTC. Its translation is CASSLSTSGSYNEQFF.

The chain is built from TRBV7-2 and TRBJ2-2; D unclear. Trimming removed 2 bases from V and 6 bases from J, with 13 bases in between. Looked up from germline, CDR1 is SGHTA and CDR2 is FQGNSA. CDR3 length equals 15 residues. This chain's CDR3 is CASSLTDIVPGELFF. In DNA form, the CDR3 reads TGTGCCAGCAGCTTAACAGACATCGTACCCGGGGAGCTGTTTTTT.

The rearrangement links TRBV5-4 to TRBJ2-7, with a possible D match to TRBD1 (6 bases). This CDR3 region has 14 residues. The ends were cut back, 5 bases at V and 0 bases at J, with 12 bases in the middle. The V gene's germline CDR1 is SGHNT and CDR2 YYREEE (reference sequence). In nucleotides, the CDR3 is TGTGCCAGCAGGCGGCAGGGGAGCTCCTACGAGCAGTACTTC. Translation: CASRRQGSSYEQYF.

The chain couples TRBV3-1 (or the pseudogene TRBV3-2) to TRBJ1-1; tentative D call: TRBD1 (6 bases). V was pared by 2 bases and J by 4 bases, with 14 bases between. Germline CDR1 is LGHDT and CDR2 is YNNKEL (reference sequence). This CDR3 comprises 15 residues. Here the CDR3 DNA reads TGTGCCAGCAGCCAATCGGGGGGCCGGGGCACTGAAGCTTTCTTT. Residues: CASSQSGGRGTEAFF.

The chain carries TRBV3-1 (or the pseudogene TRBV3-2) and TRBJ1-2; no clear D. V shed 3 bases and J shed 3 bases, with 17 bases lying between them. Germline V gene data show CDR1 as LGHDT and CDR2 as YNNKEL (reference sequence). The CDR3 contains 16 residues. The CDR3, as DNA: TGTGCCAGCAGCCAGGGGAGACACACACAACACTATGGCTACACCTTC. This gives the protein CASSQGRHTQHYGYTF.

The gene calls are TRBV28 and TRBJ2-1; D gene ambiguous. This CDR3 has 14 residues. The V end lost 3 bases, the J end lost 6 bases, and 12 bases lay between the germline ends. Germline CDR1 is MDHEN and CDR2 is SYDVKM. DNA of the CDR3: TGTGCCAGCAGTTTCCCTGGACCGTTCAATGAGCAGTTCTTC. As protein: CASSFPGPFNEQFF.

This clone was found once. The chain combines TRBV27 with TRBJ2-3, with TRBD1 matching 7 bases. Germline values: CDR1 MNHEY, CDR2 SMNVEV (reference sequence). The CDR3 is made up of 14 amino acids. With 9 bases clipped from V and 2 bases from J, the junction kept 8 bases outside the gene matches. The CDR3 nucleotides are TGTGCCAGTAATAGAGAGGGGGCCACAGATACGCAGTATTTT. The encoded protein is CASNREGATDTQYF.

This clone came up once. This sequence joins TRBV5-1 and TRBJ1-1, with unresolved D. With 8 bases removed from V and 0 bases from J, the gap between germline ends came to 17 bases. Germline-derived CDR1 and CDR2 are SGHRS and YFSETQ. The CDR3 runs to 15 residues. The CDR3 sequence is CASRRGTLMNTEAFF. The CDR3, as DNA: TGCGCCAGTAGACGGGGAACCCTAATGAACACTGAAGCTTTCTTT. Drawing the rest from reference TRBV5-1 and TRBJ1-1, the complete variable domain is KAGVTQTPRYLIKTRGQQVTLSCSPISGHRSVSWYQQTPGQGLQFLFEYFSETQRNKGNFPGRFSGRQFSNSRSEMNVSTLELGDSALYLCASRRGTLMNTEAFFGQGTRLTVV.

This sequence joins TRBV20-1 and TRBJ1-2; TRBD1 is a possible D gene (6 bases). This CDR3 has 12 amino acids. Trimming removed 3 bases from V and 8 bases from J, with 13 bases in between. Germline values: CDR1 DFQATT, CDR2 SNEGSKA (reference sequence). Written as DNA, the CDR3 is TGCAGTGCTAGTACAGGGAAATGGGGCTACACCTTC. Protein: CSASTGKWGYTF.

The CDR3 loop reads CASRATGDTQYF. For the CDR3, the DNA is TGTGCCAGCAGGGCTACAGGGGATACGCAGTATTTT. The J gene is TRBJ2-3, the V gene TRBV2, with D perhaps matching TRBD1 (6 bases). CDR3 length: 12 amino acids. V lost 6 bases and J lost 6, with 10 bases in between. Germline CDR1 reads SNHLY; CDR2 reads FYNNEI.

CDR3 in DNA: TGTGCCAGCAGCTTAAGGGACAGGGGGACAGAGACCCAGTACTTC. Protein product: CASSLRDRGTETQYF. The V and J genes are TRBV11-3 and TRBJ2-5; TRBD1 aligns across 11 bases. This CDR3 has 15 amino acids. Germline V gives CDR1 SGHNT, CDR2 YENEEA. The ends lost 2 bases at V and 4 bases at J; junction bases unmatched: 3.

This clone appeared once. CDR3 sequence: CSVEGGVRTDTQYF. In DNA form, the CDR3 reads TGCAGCGTCGAGGGAGGGGTTAGGACAGATACGCAGTATTTT. V gene TRBV29-1 combines with J gene TRBJ2-3; 7 bases are shared with TRBD2. V shed 6 bases, J shed 3 bases, and the junction held 9 bases outside the gene matches. From germline, CDR1 is SQVTM and CDR2 ANQGSEA. CDR3 length: 14 amino acids.

The gene calls are TRBV5-8 and TRBJ2-5; 10 bases are shared with TRBD1. J gave up 4 bases and V 0 bases, and 3 bases lay outside the gene matches. CDR1 and CDR2 (germline): SGHTS, YDEGEE. CDR3 length equals 15 residues. This CDR3 reads CASSLGRQGAETQYF. Here the CDR3 DNA reads TGTGCCAGCAGCTTGGGCCGACAGGGGGCAGAGACCCAGTACTTC.

The V and J genes are TRBV19 and TRBJ2-5; 11 nucleotides agree with TRBD2. The germline V gene has CDR1 LNHDA and CDR2 SQIVND (reference sequence). Trimming took 3 bases from V and 1 from J; bases not matched to a gene: 1. This CDR3 contains 15 residues. The CDR3 here is CASSIGTSGQETQYF. The CDR3 nucleotides read TGTGCCAGTAGTATTGGGACTAGCGGCCAAGAGACCCAGTACTTC.

The rearrangement joins TRBV7-2 to TRBJ2-7; possible D gene TRBD2, 6 bases. Germline V gives CDR1 SGHTA, CDR2 FQGNSA. V lost 6 bases, J lost 5 bases, and 14 bases lay in between. CDR3 length equals 13 residues. The CDR3 region has the DNA TGTGCCAGCAGGGAGGGAAAGTCTCACGAGCAGTACTTC. Translating gives CASREGKSHEQYF.

The chain links TRBV5-1 to TRBJ1-4; D gene ambiguous. This CDR3 has 14 residues. Germline values: CDR1 SGHRS, CDR2 YFSETQ. V was cut by 3 bases and J by 0 bases, with 6 bases left in between. DNA of the CDR3: TGCGCCAGCAGCTCGACGGCAACTAATGAAAAACTGTTTTTT. The encoded protein is CASSSTATNEKLFF.

The rearrangement links TRBV20-1 to TRBJ2-7; perhaps TRBD1 as D (5 bases). CDR1 is DFQATT, CDR2 SNEGSKA, per germline (reference sequence). V lost 3 bases and J 3 bases, leaving 18 bases between the germline ends. The CDR3 loop spans 15 amino acids. As DNA, the CDR3 is TGCAGTGCTAGTCCGTTTGAGGACATAATCTACGAGCAGTACTTC. Translated, it gives CSASPFEDIIYEQYF.

The J gene is TRBJ2-5, the V gene TRBV9, with D possibly matching TRBD1 (6 bases). Between the trimmed V and J ends, which lost 3 bases and 5 bases, there was a span of 17 bases. Germline CDR1 SGDLS, CDR2 YYNGEE. This CDR3 contains 15 residues. CDR3 in DNA: TGTGCCAGCAGCGGTTCCGGGACACCCAGGGAGACCCAGTACTTC. Residues: CASSGSGTPRETQYF.